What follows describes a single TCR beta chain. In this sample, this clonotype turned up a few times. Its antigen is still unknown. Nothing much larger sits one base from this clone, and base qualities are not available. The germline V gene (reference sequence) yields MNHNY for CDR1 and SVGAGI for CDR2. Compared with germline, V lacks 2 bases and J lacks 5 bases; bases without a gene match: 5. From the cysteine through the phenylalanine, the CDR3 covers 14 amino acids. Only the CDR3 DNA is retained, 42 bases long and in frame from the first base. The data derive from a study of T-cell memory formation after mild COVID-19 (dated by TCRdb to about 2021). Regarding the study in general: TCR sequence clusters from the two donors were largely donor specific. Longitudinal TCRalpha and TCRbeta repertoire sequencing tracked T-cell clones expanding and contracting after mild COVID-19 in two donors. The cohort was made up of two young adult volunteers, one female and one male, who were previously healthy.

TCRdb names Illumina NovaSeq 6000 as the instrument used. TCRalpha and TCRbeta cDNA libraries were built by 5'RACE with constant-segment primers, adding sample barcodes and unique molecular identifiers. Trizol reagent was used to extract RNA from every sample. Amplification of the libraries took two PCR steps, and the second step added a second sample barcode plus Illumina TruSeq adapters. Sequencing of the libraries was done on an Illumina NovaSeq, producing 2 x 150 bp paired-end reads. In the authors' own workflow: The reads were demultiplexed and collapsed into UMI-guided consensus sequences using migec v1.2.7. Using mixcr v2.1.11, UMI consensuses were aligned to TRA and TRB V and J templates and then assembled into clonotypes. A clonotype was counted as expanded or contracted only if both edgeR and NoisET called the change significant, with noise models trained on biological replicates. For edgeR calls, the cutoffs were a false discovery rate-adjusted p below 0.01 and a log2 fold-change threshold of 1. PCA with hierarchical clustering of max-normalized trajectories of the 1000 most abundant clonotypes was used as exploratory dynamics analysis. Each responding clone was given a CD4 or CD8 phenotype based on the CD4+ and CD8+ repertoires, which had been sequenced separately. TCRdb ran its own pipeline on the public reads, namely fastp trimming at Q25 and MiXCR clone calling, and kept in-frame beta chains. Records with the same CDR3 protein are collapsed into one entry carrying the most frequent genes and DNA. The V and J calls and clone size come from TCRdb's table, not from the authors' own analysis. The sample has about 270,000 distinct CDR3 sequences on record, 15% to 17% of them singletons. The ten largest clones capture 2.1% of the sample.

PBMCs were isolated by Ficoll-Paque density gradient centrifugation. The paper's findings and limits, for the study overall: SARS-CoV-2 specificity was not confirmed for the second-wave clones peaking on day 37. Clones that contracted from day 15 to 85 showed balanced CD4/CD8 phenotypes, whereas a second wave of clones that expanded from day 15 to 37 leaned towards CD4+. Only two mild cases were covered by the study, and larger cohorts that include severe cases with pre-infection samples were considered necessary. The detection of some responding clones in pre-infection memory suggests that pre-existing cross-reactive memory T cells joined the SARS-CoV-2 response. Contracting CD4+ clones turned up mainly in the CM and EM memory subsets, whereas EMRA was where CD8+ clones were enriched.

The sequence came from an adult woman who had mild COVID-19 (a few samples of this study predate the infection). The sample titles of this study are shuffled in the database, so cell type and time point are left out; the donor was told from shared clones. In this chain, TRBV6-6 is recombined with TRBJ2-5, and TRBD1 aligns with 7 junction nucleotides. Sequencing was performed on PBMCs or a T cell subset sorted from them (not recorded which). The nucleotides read TGTGCCAGCAGTTACGGCAGGGGGTCTGAGACCCAGTACTTC. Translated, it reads CASSYGRGSETQYF.